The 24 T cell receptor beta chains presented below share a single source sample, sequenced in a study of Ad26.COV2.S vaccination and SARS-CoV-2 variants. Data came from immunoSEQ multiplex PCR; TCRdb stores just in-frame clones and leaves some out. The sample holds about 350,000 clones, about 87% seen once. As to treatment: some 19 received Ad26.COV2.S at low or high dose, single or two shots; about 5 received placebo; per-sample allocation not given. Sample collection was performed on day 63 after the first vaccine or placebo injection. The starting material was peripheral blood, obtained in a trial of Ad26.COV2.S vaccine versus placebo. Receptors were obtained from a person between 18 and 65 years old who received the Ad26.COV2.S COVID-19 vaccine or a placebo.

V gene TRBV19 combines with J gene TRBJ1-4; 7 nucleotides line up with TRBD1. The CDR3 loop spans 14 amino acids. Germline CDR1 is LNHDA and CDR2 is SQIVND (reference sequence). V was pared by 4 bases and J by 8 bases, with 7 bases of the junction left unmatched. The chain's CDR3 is CASSTTRGREKLFF. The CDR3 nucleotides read TGTGCCAGTAGTACAACAAGGGGGCGAGAAAAACTGTTTTTT.

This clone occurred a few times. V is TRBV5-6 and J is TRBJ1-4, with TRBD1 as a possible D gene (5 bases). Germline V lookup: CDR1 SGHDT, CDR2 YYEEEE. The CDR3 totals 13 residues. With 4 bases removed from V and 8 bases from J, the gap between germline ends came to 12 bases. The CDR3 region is CASSRGRREKLFF. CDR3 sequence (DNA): TGTGCCAGCAGCAGGGGCCGGAGGGAAAAACTGTTTTTT.

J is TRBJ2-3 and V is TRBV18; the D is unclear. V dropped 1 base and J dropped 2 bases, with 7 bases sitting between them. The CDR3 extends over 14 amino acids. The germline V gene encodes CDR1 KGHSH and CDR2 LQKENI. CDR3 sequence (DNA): TGTGCCAGCTCACCACAAGGTATCACAGATACGCAGTATTTT. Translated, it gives CASSPQGITDTQYF.

The CDR3 bases are TGTGCCAGCAGCCTGAGGGGTAGCGGGGGGAGCGAGCAGTACTTC. Protein sequence: CASSLRGSGGSEQYF. V and J are TRBV11-2 and TRBJ2-7, with 10 positions matching TRBD2. Trimming at V came to 5 bases and at J to 6 bases, leaving 10 bases not matched to a gene. This CDR3 region has 15 residues. Germline V gives CDR1 SGHAT, CDR2 FQNNGV.

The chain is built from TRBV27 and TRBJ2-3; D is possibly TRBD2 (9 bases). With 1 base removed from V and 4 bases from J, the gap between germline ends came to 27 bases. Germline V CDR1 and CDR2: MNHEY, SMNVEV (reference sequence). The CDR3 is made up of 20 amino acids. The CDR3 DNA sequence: TGTGCCAGCAGTTTATACCCTAGCGGGACAGGCCCAGCTTTGTCAGATACGCAGTATTTT. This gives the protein CASSLYPSGTGPALSDTQYF.

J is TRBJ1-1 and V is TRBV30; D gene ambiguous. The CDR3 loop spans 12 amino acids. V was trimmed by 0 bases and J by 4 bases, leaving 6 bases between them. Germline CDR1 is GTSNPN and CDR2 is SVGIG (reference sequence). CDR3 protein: CAWSVAGTEAFF. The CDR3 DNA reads TGTGCCTGGAGTGTGGCAGGCACTGAAGCTTTCTTT.

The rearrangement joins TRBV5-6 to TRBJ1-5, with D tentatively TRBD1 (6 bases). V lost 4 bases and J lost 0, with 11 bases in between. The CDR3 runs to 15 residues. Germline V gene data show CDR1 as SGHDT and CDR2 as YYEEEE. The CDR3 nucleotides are TGTGCCAGCAGCCCGCAAGGGGGTAGCAATCAGCCCCAGCATTTT. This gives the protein CASSPQGGSNQPQHF.

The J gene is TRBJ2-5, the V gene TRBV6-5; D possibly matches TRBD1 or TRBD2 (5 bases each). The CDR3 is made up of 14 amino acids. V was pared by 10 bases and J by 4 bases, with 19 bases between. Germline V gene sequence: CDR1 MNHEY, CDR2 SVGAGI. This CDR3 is CATTPGPIGETQYF. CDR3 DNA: TGTGCCACTACCCCGGGACCTATAGGAGAGACCCAGTACTTC.

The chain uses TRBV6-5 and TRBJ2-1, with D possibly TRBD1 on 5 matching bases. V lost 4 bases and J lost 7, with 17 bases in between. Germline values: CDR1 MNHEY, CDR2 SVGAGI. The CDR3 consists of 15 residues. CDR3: CASSSQGRPGNEQFF. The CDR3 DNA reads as TGTGCCAGCAGTTCCCAGGGCCGCCCAGGGAATGAGCAGTTCTTC.

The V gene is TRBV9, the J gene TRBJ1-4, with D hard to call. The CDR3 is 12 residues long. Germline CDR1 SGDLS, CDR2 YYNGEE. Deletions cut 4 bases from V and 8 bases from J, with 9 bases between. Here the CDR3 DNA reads TGTGCCAGCAGCCCTAAGGGAGAAAAACTGTTTTTT. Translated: CASSPKGEKLFF.

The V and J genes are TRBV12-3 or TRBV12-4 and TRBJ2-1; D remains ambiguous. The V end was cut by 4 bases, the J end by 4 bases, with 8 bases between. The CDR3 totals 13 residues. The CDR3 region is CASSSTNYNEQFF. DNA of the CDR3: TGTGCCAGCAGTTCAACTAATTACAATGAGCAGTTCTTC.

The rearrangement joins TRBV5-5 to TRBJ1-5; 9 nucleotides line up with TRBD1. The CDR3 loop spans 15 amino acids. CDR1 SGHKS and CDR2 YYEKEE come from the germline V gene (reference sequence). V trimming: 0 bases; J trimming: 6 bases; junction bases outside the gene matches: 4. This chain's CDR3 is CASSLGTGAGQPQHF. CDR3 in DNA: TGTGCCAGCAGCTTGGGGACAGGGGCGGGTCAGCCCCAGCATTTT.

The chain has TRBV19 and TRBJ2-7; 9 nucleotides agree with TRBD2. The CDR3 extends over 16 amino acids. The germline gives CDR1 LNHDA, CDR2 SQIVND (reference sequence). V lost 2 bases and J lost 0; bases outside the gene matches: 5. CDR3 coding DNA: TGTGCCAGTAGTATATCAGGCGGGAGGGTCTCCTACGAGCAGTACTTC. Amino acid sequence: CASSISGGRVSYEQYF.

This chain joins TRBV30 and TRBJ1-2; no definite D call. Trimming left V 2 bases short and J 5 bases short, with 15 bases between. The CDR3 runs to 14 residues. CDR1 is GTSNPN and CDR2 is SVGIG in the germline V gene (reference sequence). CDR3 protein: CAWSSSGTEYGYTF. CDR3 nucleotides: TGTGCCTGGAGTTCCTCGGGTACCGAGTATGGCTACACCTTC.

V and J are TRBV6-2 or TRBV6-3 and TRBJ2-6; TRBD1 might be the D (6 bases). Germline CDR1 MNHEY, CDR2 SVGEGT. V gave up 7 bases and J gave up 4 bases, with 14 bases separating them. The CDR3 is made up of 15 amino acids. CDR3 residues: CASTPQGYGANVLTF. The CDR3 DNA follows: TGTGCCAGCACCCCACAGGGTTACGGGGCCAACGTCCTGACTTTC.

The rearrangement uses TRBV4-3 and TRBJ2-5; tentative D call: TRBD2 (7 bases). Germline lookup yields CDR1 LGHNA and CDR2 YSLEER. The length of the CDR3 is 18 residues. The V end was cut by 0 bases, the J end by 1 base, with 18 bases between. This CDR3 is CASSQDRGGSSGQETQYF. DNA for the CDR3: TGCGCCAGCAGCCAAGATAGGGGGGGGTCTAGCGGCCAAGAGACCCAGTACTTC.

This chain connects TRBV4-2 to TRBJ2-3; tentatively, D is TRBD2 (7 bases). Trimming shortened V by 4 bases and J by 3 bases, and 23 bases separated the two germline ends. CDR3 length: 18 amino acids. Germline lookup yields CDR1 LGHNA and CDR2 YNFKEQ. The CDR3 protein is CASSPNGGSGAMTDTQYF. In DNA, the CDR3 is TGTGCCAGCAGCCCGAACGGGGGGTCAGGGGCGATGACAGATACGCAGTATTTT.

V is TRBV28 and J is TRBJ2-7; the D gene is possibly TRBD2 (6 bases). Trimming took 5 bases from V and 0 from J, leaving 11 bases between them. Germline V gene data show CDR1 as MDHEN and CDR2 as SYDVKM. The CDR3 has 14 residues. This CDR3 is CASSPHGSSYEQYF. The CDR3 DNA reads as TGTGCCAGCAGTCCTCACGGGAGCTCCTACGAGCAGTACTTC.

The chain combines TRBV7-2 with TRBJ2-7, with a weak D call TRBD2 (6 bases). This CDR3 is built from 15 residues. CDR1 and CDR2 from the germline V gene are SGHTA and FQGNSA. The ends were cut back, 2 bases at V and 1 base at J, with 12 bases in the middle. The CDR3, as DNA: TGTGCCAGCAGCTTAACGGCGGGACTGTCCTACGAGCAGTACTTC. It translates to CASSLTAGLSYEQYF. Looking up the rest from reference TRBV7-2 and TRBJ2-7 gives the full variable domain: GAGVSQSPSNKVTEKGKDVELRCDPISGHTALYWYRQSLGQGLEFLIYFQGNSAPDKSGLPSDRFSAERTGGSVSTLTIQRTQQEDSAVYLCASSLTAGLSYEQYFGPGTRLTVT.

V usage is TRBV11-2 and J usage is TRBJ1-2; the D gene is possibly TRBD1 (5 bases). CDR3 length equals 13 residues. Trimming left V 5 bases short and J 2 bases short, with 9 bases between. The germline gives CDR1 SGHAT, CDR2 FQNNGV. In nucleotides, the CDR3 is TGTGCCAGCAGCCTGGGGCAGAACTATGGCTACACCTTC. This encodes CASSLGQNYGYTF.

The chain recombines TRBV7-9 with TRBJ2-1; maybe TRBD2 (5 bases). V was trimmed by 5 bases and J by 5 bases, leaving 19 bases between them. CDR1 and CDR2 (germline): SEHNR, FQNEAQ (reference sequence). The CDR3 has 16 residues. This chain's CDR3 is CASSPPRGFGHNEQFF. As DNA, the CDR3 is TGTGCCAGCAGCCCTCCAAGAGGGTTTGGGCACAATGAGCAGTTCTTC.

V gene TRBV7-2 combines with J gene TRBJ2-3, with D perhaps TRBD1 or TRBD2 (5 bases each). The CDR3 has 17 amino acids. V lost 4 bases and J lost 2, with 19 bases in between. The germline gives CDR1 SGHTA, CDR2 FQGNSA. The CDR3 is CASSSHGDRATTDTQYF. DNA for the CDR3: TGTGCCAGCAGCTCCCATGGGGACCGAGCTACCACAGATACGCAGTATTTT.

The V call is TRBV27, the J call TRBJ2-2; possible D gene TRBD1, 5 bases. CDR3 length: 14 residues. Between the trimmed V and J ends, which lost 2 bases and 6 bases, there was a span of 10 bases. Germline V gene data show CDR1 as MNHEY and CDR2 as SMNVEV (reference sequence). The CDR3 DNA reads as TGTGCCAGCAGTTTAGGGGCACCCGCCGGGGAGCTGTTTTTT. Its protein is CASSLGAPAGELFF.

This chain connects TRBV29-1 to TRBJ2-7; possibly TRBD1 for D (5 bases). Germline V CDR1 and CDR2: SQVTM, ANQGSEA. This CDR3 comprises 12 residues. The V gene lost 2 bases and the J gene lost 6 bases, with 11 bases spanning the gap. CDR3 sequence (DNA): TGCAGCGTTGAAACAGGACGGGTCGAGCAGTACTTC. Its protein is CSVETGRVEQYF.